These T cell receptor beta chains were read from a single sample in a study of blood T cell repertoires in COVID-19. Clones were sequenced by immunoSEQ multiplex PCR, and TCRdb holds only the in-frame ones, with some missing. The table records roughly 140,000 clones, 81% of them present only once. Sequences were obtained from peripheral blood. The source of these receptors is a human donor in a cohort sampled during active COVID-19. Both conserved end residues are part of each CDR3. The order of the fields is D gene, V gene, CDR3 protein. D genes are given only for firm matches.

>NA|TRBV5-5
CASSFSSVPTYEQYF
>NA|TRBV19
CASSGKYEQYF
>NA|TRBV25-1
CASSRLAYEQYF
>TRBD2|TRBV5-1
CASSLPLAGGSYEQYF
>TRBD1|TRBV6-5
CASTPDRGRTEAFF
>TRBD2|TRBV29-1
CSVAGADETQYF
>NA|TRBV5-5
CASSFGEAAFSYEQYF
>NA|TRBV3-1/TRBV3-2
CASSQENRPPYEQYF
>NA|TRBV3-1/TRBV3-2
CASSQGTFGYTF
>TRBD2|TRBV19
CASSGTSVDTQYF
>TRBD1|TRBV6-6
CASSHNRQGGEPQHF
>TRBD2|TRBV6-2/TRBV6-3
CASSYSNSGLAQRMGDNEQFF
>NA|TRBV10-3
CAISGNSGEYEQYF
>NA|TRBV7-2
CASSLEPATNEKLFF
>TRBD2|TRBV7-7
CASSKEPFLAGDAYEQYF
>TRBD2|TRBV11-2
CASSLGGSGFYEQYF
>NA|TRBV9
CASSVSAGNTDTQYF
>NA|TRBV11-3
CASSLQGITEAFF
>TRBD1|TRBV9
CASSVDGTGSYEQYF
>NA|TRBV5-1
CASSLGEGIVGATDTQYF
>TRBD1|TRBV5-1
CASSLLTGGGTDTQYF
>TRBD2|TRBV6-2/TRBV6-3
CASSPWREGKDTQYF
>NA|TRBV7-2
CASSLEAGEGDTQYF